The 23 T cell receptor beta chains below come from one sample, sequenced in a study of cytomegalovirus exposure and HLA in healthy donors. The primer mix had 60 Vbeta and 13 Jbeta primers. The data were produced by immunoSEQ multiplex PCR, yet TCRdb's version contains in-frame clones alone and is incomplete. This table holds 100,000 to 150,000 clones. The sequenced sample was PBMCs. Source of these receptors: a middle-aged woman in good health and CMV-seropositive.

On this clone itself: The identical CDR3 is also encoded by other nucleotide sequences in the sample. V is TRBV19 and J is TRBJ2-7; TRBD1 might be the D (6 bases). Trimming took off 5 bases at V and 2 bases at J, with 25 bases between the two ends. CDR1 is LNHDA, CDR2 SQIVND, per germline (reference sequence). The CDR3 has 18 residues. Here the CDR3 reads CASSVFRYRDIGAYEQYF. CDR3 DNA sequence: TGTGCCAGTAGTGTCTTCCGTTACCGGGACATTGGGGCCTACGAGCAGTACTTC.

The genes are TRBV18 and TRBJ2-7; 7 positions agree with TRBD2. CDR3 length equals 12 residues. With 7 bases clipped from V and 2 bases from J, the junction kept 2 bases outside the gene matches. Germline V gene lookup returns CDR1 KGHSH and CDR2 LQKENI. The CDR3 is CASCGSTYEQYF. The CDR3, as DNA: TGTGCCAGCTGCGGGAGTACCTACGAGCAGTACTTC. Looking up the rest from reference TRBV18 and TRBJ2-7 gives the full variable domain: NAGVMQNPRHLVRRRGQEARLRCSPMKGHSHVYWYRQLPEEGLKFMVYLQKENIIDESGMPKERFSAEFPKEGPSILRIQQVVRGDSAAYFCASCGSTYEQYFGPGTRLTVT.

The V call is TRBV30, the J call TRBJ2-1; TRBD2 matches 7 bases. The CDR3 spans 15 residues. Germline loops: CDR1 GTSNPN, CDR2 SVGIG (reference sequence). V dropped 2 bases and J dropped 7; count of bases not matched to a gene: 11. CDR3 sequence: CAWSSRGRVGNEQFF. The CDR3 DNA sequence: TGTGCCTGGAGTTCTCGGGGGAGGGTGGGGAATGAGCAGTTCTTC. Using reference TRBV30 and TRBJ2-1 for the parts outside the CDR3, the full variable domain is SQTIHQWPATLVQPVGSPLSLECTVEGTSNPNLYWYRQAAGRGLQLLFYSVGIGQISSEVPQNLSASRPQDRQFILSSKKLLLSDSGFYLCAWSSRGRVGNEQFFGPGTRLTVL.

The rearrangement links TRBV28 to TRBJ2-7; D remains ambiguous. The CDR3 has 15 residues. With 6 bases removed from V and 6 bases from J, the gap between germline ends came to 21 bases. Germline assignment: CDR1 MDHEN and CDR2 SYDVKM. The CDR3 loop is CASRKRSVTSGEQYF. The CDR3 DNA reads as TGTGCCAGCAGGAAGCGATCGGTGACCTCTGGCGAGCAGTACTTC.

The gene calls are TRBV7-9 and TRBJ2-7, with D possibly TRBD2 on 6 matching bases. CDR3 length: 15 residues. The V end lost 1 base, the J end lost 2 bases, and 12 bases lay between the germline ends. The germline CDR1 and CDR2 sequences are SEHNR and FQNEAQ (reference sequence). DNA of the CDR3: TGTGCCAGCAGCTTAGTTGCGGGAAGGACCTACGAGCAGTACTTC. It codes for CASSLVAGRTYEQYF.

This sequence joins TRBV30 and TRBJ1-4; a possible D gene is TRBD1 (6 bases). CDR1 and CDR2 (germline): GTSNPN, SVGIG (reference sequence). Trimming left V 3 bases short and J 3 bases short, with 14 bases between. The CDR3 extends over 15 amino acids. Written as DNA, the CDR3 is TGTGCCTGGAGAGACAGGTTTTTGGCTAATGAAAAACTGTTTTTT. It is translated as CAWRDRFLANEKLFF. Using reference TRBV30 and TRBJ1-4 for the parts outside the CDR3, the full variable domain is SQTIHQWPATLVQPVGSPLSLECTVEGTSNPNLYWYRQAAGRGLQLLFYSVGIGQISSEVPQNLSASRPQDRQFILSSKKLLLSDSGFYLCAWRDRFLANEKLFFGSGTQLSVL.

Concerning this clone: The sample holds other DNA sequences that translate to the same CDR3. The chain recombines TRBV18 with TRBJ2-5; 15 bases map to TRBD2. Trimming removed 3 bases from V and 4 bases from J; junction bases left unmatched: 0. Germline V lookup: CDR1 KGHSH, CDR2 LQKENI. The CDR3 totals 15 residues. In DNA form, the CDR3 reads TGTGCCAGCTCACCGGGACTAGCGGGAGGAGAGACCCAGTACTTC. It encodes CASSPGLAGGETQYF.

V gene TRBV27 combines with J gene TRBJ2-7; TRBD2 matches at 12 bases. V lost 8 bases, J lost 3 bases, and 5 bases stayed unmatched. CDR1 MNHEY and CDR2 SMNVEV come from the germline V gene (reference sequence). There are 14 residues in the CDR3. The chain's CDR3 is CASQTSGSRYEQYF. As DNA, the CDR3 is TGTGCCAGCCAGACTAGCGGGAGCCGCTACGAGCAGTACTTC.

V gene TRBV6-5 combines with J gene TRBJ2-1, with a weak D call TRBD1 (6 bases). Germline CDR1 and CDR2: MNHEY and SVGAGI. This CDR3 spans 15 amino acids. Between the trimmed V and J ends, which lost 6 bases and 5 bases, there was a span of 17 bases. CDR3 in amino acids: CASSPTIGGDNEQFF. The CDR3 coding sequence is TGTGCCAGCAGCCCCACGATAGGGGGAGACAATGAGCAGTTCTTC.

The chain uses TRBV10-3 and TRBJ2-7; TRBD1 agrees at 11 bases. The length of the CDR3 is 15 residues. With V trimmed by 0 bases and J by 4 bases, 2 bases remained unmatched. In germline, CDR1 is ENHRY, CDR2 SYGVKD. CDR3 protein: CAISESGTGGYEQYF. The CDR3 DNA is TGTGCCATCAGTGAGTCCGGGACAGGGGGGTACGAGCAGTACTTC.

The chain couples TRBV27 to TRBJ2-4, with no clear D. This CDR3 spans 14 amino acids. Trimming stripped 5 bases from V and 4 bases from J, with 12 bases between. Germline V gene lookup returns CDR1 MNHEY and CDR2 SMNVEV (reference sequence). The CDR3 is CASSPRPGKNIQYF. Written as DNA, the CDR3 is TGTGCCAGCAGTCCCCGCCCCGGGAAAAACATTCAGTACTTC.

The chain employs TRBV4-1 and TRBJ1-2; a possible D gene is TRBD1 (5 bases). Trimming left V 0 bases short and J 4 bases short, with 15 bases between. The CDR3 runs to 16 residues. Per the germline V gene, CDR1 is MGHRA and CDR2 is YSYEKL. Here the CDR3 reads CASSQDGPSRGYGYTF. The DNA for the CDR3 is TGCGCCAGCAGCCAAGATGGCCCCTCAAGGGGCTATGGCTACACCTTC.

The DNA of the CDR3 is TGTGCCAGCAGCTCATCAGGGATGGGAAACACTGAAGCTTTCTTT. It is translated as CASSSSGMGNTEAFF. The genes are TRBV7-9 and TRBJ1-1; D perhaps matches TRBD1 (5 bases). There are 15 residues in the CDR3. Trimming took 4 bases from V and 2 from J, leaving 14 bases between them. Germline V lookup: CDR1 SEHNR, CDR2 FQNEAQ (reference sequence). The full variable domain, with the rest looked up from reference TRBV7-9 and TRBJ1-1, is DTGVSQNPRHKITKRGQNVTFRCDPISEHNRLYWYRQTLGQGPEFLTYFQNEAQLEKSRLLSDRFSAERPKGSFSTLEIQRTEQGDSAMYLCASSSSGMGNTEAFFGQGTRLTVV.

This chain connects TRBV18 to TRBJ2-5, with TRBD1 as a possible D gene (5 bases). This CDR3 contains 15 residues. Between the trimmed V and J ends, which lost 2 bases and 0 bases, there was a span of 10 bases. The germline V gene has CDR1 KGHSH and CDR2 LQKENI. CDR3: CASSPLDINQETQYF. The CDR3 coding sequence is TGTGCCAGCTCACCATTGGACATCAACCAAGAGACCCAGTACTTC.

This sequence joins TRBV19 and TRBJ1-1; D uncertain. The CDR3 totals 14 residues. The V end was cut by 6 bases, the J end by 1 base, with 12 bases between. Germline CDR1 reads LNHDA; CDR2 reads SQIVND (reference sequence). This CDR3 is CASSLISRNTEAFF. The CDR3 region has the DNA TGTGCCAGTAGCCTTATATCCCGGAACACTGAAGCTTTCTTT.

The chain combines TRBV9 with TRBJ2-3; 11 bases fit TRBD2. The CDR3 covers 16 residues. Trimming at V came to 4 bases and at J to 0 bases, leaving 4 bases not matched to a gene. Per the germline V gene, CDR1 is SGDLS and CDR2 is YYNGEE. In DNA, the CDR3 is TGTGCCAGCAGCTTCAGACTAGCGGGAAGCACAGATACGCAGTATTTT. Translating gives CASSFRLAGSTDTQYF.

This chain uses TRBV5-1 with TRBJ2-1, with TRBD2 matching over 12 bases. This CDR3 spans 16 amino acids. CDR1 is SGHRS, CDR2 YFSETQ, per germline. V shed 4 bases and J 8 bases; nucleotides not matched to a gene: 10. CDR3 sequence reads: CASSTSSGRAWDEQFF. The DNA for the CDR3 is TGCGCCAGCAGCACCTCTAGCGGGAGGGCCTGGGATGAGCAGTTCTTC. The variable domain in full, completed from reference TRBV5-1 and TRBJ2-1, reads KAGVTQTPRYLIKTRGQQVTLSCSPISGHRSVSWYQQTPGQGLQFLFEYFSETQRNKGNFPGRFSGRQFSNSRSEMNVSTLELGDSALYLCASSTSSGRAWDEQFFGPGTRLTVL.

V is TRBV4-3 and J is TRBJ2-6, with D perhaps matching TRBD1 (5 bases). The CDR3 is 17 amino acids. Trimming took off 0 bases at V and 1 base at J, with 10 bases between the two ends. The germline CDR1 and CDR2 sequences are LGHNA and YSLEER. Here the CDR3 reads CASSQEGEASGANVLTF. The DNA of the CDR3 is TGCGCCAGCAGCCAAGAAGGGGAAGCGTCTGGGGCCAACGTCCTGACTTTC.

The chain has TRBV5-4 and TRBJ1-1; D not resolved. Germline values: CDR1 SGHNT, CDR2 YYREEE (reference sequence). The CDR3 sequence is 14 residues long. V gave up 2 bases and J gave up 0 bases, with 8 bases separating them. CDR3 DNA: TGTGCCAGCAGCTTAGAACAGCTGAACACTGAAGCTTTCTTT. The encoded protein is CASSLEQLNTEAFF.

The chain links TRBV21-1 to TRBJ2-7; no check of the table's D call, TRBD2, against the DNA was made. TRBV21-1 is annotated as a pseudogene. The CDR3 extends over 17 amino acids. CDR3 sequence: CASSNMRAGITLRGGYF. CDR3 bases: TGTGCCAGCAGCAACATGCGGGCGGGAATAACCCTACGAGGTGGGTACTTC.

The CDR3 nucleotides are TGTGCCAGCAGTTTAAACAGCCTGGACTATGGCTACACCTTC. Protein: CASSLNSLDYGYTF. V and J are TRBV28 and TRBJ1-2, with no clear D. The CDR3 extends over 14 amino acids. V was clipped by 2 bases and J by 3 bases, with 10 bases between them. CDR1 and CDR2 (germline): MDHEN, SYDVKM.

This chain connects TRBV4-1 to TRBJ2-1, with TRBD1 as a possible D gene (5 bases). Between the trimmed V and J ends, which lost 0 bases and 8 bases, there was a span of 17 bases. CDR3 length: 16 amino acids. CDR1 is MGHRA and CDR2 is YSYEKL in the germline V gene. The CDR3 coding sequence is TGCGCCAGCAGCCAAGAGGGAAGGCAGGGCTTGGATGAGCAGTTCTTC. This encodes CASSQEGRQGLDEQFF.

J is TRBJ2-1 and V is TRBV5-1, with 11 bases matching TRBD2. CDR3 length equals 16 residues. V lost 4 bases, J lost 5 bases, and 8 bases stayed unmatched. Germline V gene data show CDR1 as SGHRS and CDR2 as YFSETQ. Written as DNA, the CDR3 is TGCGCCAGCAGCCTTTTCACTAGCGGGGGAAACAATGAGCAGTTCTTC. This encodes CASSLFTSGGNNEQFF.